The entry that follows covers one TCR beta chain sequence. The sample belongs to a study of PD-1 blockade in classical Hodgkin lymphoma. Patients all relapsed after autologous stem cell transplantation, and there was variation in brentuximab vedotin exposure. The repertoire was sequenced with immunoSEQ multiplex PCR; TCRdb's copy has only in-frame clones and lacks some. The table records approximately 79,000 clones, about 93% of them present only once. The germline V gene encodes CDR1 MNHEY and CDR2 SMNVEV (reference sequence). This CDR3 is built from 15 residues. The junction had 9 bases not matched to a gene; V was cut back by 0 bases and J by 8 bases.

Sequenced here: peripheral blood mononuclear cells (PBMCs), sampled before the second cycle of nivolumab. The TCR sequence derives from a human donor with classical Hodgkin lymphoma. The rearrangement uses TRBV27 and TRBJ1-2, with 7 bases identical to TRBD1. The DNA for the CDR3 is TGTGCCAGCAGTTTATCGCTTATCAACAGGGGCGGCTACACCTTC. Residues: CASSLSLINRGGYTF.